Presented here are 23 T cell receptor beta chains from one specimen sequenced in a study of radiation and T cells in renal cell carcinoma. Regarding time point: baseline pretreatment blood. Treatment described: 15 Gy SBRT to primary tumor, nephrectomy 4 weeks later. Using immunoSEQ multiplex PCR, the repertoire was profiled, and TCRdb retains in-frame clones only, with some absent. Of over 45,000 clones detected, over 70% appear once; the ten largest clones hold 7.3%. The sequencing used blood, collected from a patient whose treatment included radiotherapy and nephrectomy. These receptors came from a man aged 55-75 years with renal cell carcinoma.

This clone was seen a handful of times. The chain is built from TRBV5-1 and TRBJ1-5; 9 bases map to TRBD1. The CDR3 covers 14 residues. Germline V gene sequence: CDR1 SGHRS, CDR2 YFSETQ. After removal of 6 bases from V and 6 bases from J, the junction contained 7 bases not matched to a gene. The DNA for the CDR3 is TGCGCCAGCATAAACAGGGGGCGCAGTCAGCCCCAGCATTTT. Encoded protein: CASINRGRSQPQHF.

This chain uses TRBV11-2 with TRBJ2-1, with D unresolved. The CDR3 extends over 12 amino acids. V was clipped by 1 base and J by 10 bases, with 8 bases between them. Germline values: CDR1 SGHAT, CDR2 FQNNGV. The CDR3 is CASSLAGREQFF. In DNA form, the CDR3 reads TGTGCCAGCAGCTTAGCGGGTAGGGAGCAGTTCTTC.

V usage is TRBV25-1 and J usage is TRBJ2-7; D call uncertain. The CDR3 length is 14 residues. Germline-derived CDR1 and CDR2 are MGHDK and SYGVNS. V was shortened by 1 base and J by 1 base, with 8 bases between the two germline ends. CDR3 loop: CASSESRQSYEQYF. In DNA, the CDR3 is TGTGCCAGCAGTGAATCCCGGCAGTCCTACGAGCAGTACTTC.

In its sample, this clone was seen a few times. The chain recombines TRBV11-2 with TRBJ2-2; D might be TRBD2 (6 bases). Germline CDR1 is SGHAT and CDR2 is FQNNGV. The CDR3 consists of 12 residues. Trimming stripped 9 bases from V and 15 bases from J, with 20 bases between. CDR3 region: CASAAEGTSMFF. CDR3 DNA: TGTGCCAGTGCCGCTGAGGGAACTAGCATGTTTTTT.

This clone has just a few counts. The chain couples TRBV7-7 to TRBJ2-5, with 10 positions matching TRBD2. Germline V lookup: CDR1 SSHAT, CDR2 FNYEAQ (reference sequence). V lost 2 bases and J lost 13; bases outside the gene matches: 10. This CDR3 spans 14 amino acids. The CDR3 loop is CASSLLAGEQPWYF. CDR3 nucleotides: TGTGCCAGCAGCTTACTAGCGGGGGAACAACCGTGGTACTTC.

The chain couples TRBV9 to TRBJ1-1, with D perhaps matching TRBD1 (6 bases). Germline V CDR1 and CDR2: SGDLS, YYNGEE. The CDR3 spans 13 residues. Trimming took 2 bases from V and 6 from J, leaving 11 bases between them. CDR3 coding DNA: TGTGCCAGCAGCGTGGCCCCAGGGGCTGAAGCTTTCTTT. It encodes CASSVAPGAEAFF.

Regarding this clone: At one end, the junction sequence differs from germline, possibly due to a read error. The chain employs TRBV5-6 and TRBJ2-5, with D tentatively TRBD1 or TRBD2 (6 bases each). The germline gives CDR1 SGHDT, CDR2 YYEEEE. The CDR3 loop spans 15 amino acids. CDR3 region: CASTLGGNRGETQYF. CDR3 sequence (DNA): TGTGCCAGCACCTTGGGGGGCAATAGAGGGGAGACCCAGTACTTC.

The V gene is TRBV18, the J gene TRBJ1-5; D is unresolved. CDR1 KGHSH and CDR2 LQKENI come from the germline V gene. Trimming stripped 3 bases from V and 1 base from J, with 10 bases between. This CDR3 has 15 residues. CDR3 coding DNA: TGTGCCAGCTCACCGCGGACGGAGAGCAATCAGCCCCAGCATTTT. Translation: CASSPRTESNQPQHF.

V is TRBV19 and J is TRBJ2-3; possibly TRBD2 for D (5 bases). The CDR3 covers 14 residues. Germline values: CDR1 LNHDA, CDR2 SQIVND (reference sequence). V was trimmed by 6 bases and J by 4 bases, leaving 14 bases between them. CDR3 sequence reads: CASRLRERSDTQYF. CDR3 nucleotides: TGTGCCAGTAGGTTGAGGGAGCGGTCAGATACGCAGTATTTT.

The V and J genes are TRBV6-5 and TRBJ2-5; TRBD2 matches at 7 bases. This CDR3 comprises 13 residues. V dropped 5 bases and J dropped 3; count of bases not matched to a gene: 3. Per the germline V gene, CDR1 is MNHEY and CDR2 is SVGAGI. CDR3 residues: CASSRLAEETQYF. The CDR3 DNA reads TGTGCCAGCAGTAGACTAGCTGAAGAGACCCAGTACTTC.

The chain is built from TRBV5-4 and TRBJ2-1; TRBD2 agrees at 7 bases. Per the germline V gene, CDR1 is SGHNT and CDR2 is YYREEE (reference sequence). The CDR3 spans 17 residues. V shed 4 bases and J 4 bases; nucleotides not matched to a gene: 14. CDR3 bases: TGTGCCAGCAGCCTGTTCTCCATTAGCGGGCTGTACAATGAGCAGTTCTTC. It codes for CASSLFSISGLYNEQFF.

V is TRBV7-2 and J is TRBJ2-5, with D unresolved. From germline, CDR1 is SGHTA and CDR2 FQGNSA. CDR3 length: 13 residues. V lost 4 bases and J 2 bases, leaving 8 bases between the germline ends. The CDR3 DNA is TGTGCCAGCAGCTCTTCGACGCAAGAGACCCAGTACTTC. The encoded protein is CASSSSTQETQYF.

This clone came up once. Additional DNA sequences in this sample encode the identical CDR3. The chain combines TRBV19 with TRBJ2-1, with D perhaps matching TRBD1 or TRBD2 (5 bases each). The CDR3 totals 11 residues. Germline CDR1 reads LNHDA; CDR2 reads SQIVND (reference sequence). Trimming cost V 3 bases and J 10 bases, with 7 bases left between them. For the CDR3, the DNA is TGTGCCAGTAGTATTGGGGGAGAGCAGTTCTTC. Translating it yields CASSIGGEQFF.

The chain has TRBV4-3 and TRBJ1-4, with 7 nucleotides matching TRBD1. V was clipped by 2 bases and J by 7 bases; unmatched bases: 7. Germline V gene sequence: CDR1 LGHNA, CDR2 YSLEER. This CDR3 spans 15 amino acids. CDR3 region: CASSQLVGGGEKLFF. The CDR3 nucleotides read TGCGCCAGCAGCCAACTCGTAGGGGGCGGTGAAAAACTGTTTTTT.

The V gene is TRBV6-4, the J gene TRBJ2-2; TRBD2 matches at 7 bases. CDR1 and CDR2 (germline): MRHNA, SNTAGT. This CDR3 spans 15 amino acids. The V segment lost 3 bases and the J segment 3 bases; nucleotides outside the gene matches: 4. The CDR3 nucleotides are TGTGCCAGCAGTGATGGGGAGGGCGACACCGGGGAGCTGTTTTTT. Its protein product is CASSDGEGDTGELFF.

The V gene is TRBV7-8, the J gene TRBJ1-2, with a possible D match to TRBD1 (5 bases). Trimming stripped 4 bases from V and 6 bases from J, with 15 bases between. Per the germline V gene, CDR1 is SGHVS and CDR2 is FQNEAQ. The CDR3 is 14 amino acids. CDR3 in amino acids: CASSSRQGRDGYTF. DNA for the CDR3: TGTGCCAGCAGCTCGCGGCAGGGAAGGGATGGCTACACCTTC.

V gene TRBV12-5 combines with J gene TRBJ2-3; 9 bases fit TRBD1. The CDR3 extends over 14 amino acids. Germline V gene lookup returns CDR1 LGHNT and CDR2 FRNRAP. After removal of 6 bases from V and 4 bases from J, the junction contained 5 bases not matched to a gene. The CDR3 DNA follows: TGTGCTAGTGGCCGGGACAGGGCGGCAGATACGCAGTATTTT. It is translated as CASGRDRAADTQYF.

The V call is TRBV27, the J call TRBJ1-1; D gene uncertain. V dropped 3 bases and J dropped 2 bases, with 7 bases sitting between them. The CDR3 length is 13 residues. Germline values: CDR1 MNHEY, CDR2 SMNVEV (reference sequence). Here the CDR3 DNA reads TGTGCCAGCAGTTTCAAGTCAAACACTGAAGCTTTCTTT. Amino acids: CASSFKSNTEAFF.

Only a few counts were recorded for this clone. The rearrangement uses TRBV9 and TRBJ2-7; no clear D. V lost 1 base to trimming and J lost 1 base, with 9 bases between them. CDR1 is SGDLS, CDR2 YYNGEE, per germline. The CDR3 spans 14 residues. CDR3 in amino acids: CASSVPHPSYEQYV. The CDR3 nucleotides are TGTGCCAGCAGCGTACCCCATCCTTCCTACGAGCAGTACGTC.

This chain joins TRBV30 and TRBJ1-2, with 11 positions matching TRBD1. The CDR3 sequence is 13 residues long. Germline CDR1 GTSNPN, CDR2 SVGIG (reference sequence). V lost 7 bases, J lost 8 bases, and 9 bases stayed unmatched. The CDR3 region is CASRTGGWSGYTF. The CDR3 nucleotides are TGTGCCTCCCGGACAGGGGGCTGGAGCGGCTACACCTTC.

The chain employs TRBV29-1 and TRBJ1-5; D remains ambiguous. V gave up 1 base and J gave up 4 bases, with 8 bases separating them. The CDR3 is 13 amino acids. Germline V gives CDR1 SQVTM, CDR2 ANQGSEA. The CDR3 loop is CSVEVAENQPQHF. The CDR3 bases are TGCAGCGTTGAAGTAGCGGAAAATCAGCCCCAGCATTTT.

This chain links TRBV6-1 with TRBJ2-2; no definite D call. This CDR3 has 14 residues. Trimming shortened V by 2 bases and J by 5 bases, and 9 bases separated the two germline ends. Germline CDR1 is MNHNS and CDR2 is SASEGT. CDR3 protein: CASSERRETGELFF. CDR3 nucleotide sequence: TGTGCCAGCAGTGAACGAAGAGAGACCGGGGAGCTGTTTTTT.

The genes are TRBV5-1 and TRBJ1-2; TRBD1 matches 9 bases. The V gene's germline CDR1 is SGHRS and CDR2 YFSETQ. V gave up 4 bases and J gave up 6 bases; unmatched junction bases: 4. The CDR3 has 13 residues. The DNA of the CDR3 is TGCGCCAGCAGCCGGACAGGGGTGGATGGCTACACCTTC. Amino acids: CASSRTGVDGYTF.